This TCR beta chain was sequenced for a study of regulatory T cells in long-lasting Graves disease. Findings of the study overall: Persistent cases of Graves' showed reduced TCR diversity relative to newly diagnosed patients. TRBV28, TRBJ1-2 and TRBJ2-5 were segments that persistent disease favored.

The table lists this clonotype with many counts. Its antigen is undetermined. As to time point: newly diagnosed GD, antithyroid drugs for less than 3 months. PBMC-extracted RNA yielded the TCR library. Assembly of TCR beta libraries relied on iRepertoire HTBI primers together with Arm-PCR of CDR3 regions. TCRdb reanalysed the multiplex PCR reads using MiXCR and keeps one entry per CDR3 protein. The sample has roughly 520,000 distinct CDR3 sequences, about 11% seen once. The V gene's germline CDR1 is MDHEN and CDR2 SYDVKM. V lost 7 bases and J lost 4; bases outside the gene matches: 2. This CDR3 spans 14 amino acids. These data were also reused for a study on T cells in Graves' hyperthyroidism and ophthalmopathy. That paper states: Uncontrolled infection, other autoimmune disease, pregnancy or lactation disqualified patients from enrolment.

The chain carries TRBV28 and TRBJ2-3; 13 bases align to TRBD2. The clonotype comes from a woman aged 30 to 39 with Graves disease. Material: peripheral blood mononuclear cells (PBMCs), obtained at new diagnosis, from a patient treated with antithyroid drugs. CDR3: CASNGLAGADTQYF. Here the CDR3 DNA reads TGTGCCAGCAACGGACTAGCGGGAGCAGATACGCAGTATTTT.